Listed here is a single TCR beta chain. Repertoires were generated with immunoSEQ multiplex PCR, while TCRdb's copy carries only in-frame clones and drops some. The repertoire holds tens of thousands of clones, with around 96% as singletons. Trimming took 6 bases from V and 2 from J, leaving 13 bases between them. The length of the CDR3 is 15 residues. Germline V gene data show CDR1 as MNHNY and CDR2 as SVGAGI (reference sequence). This sample is part of a study of technical replicates of blood from several donors. Source material: T cells isolated from PBMCs. The receptor was isolated from a human donor in good health. The chain links TRBV6-6 to TRBJ2-2, with D possibly matching TRBD2 (7 bases). This CDR3 is CASSPRGANTGELFF. The DNA for the CDR3 is TGTGCCAGCAGCCCCCGGGGGGCTAACACCGGGGAGCTGTTTTTT.